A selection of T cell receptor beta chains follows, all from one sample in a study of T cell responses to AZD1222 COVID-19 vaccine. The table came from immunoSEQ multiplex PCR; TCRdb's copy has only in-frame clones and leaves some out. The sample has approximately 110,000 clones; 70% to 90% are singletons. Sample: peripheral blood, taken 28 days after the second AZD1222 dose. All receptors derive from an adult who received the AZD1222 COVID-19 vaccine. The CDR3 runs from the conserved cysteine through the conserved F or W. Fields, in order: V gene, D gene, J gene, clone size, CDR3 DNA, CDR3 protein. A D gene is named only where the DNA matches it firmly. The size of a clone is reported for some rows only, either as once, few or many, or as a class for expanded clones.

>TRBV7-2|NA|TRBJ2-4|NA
TGTGCCAGCACCAAAATCTTAGCCAAAAACATTCAGTACTTC
CASTKILAKNIQYF
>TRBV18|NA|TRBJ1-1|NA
TGTGCCAGCTCACCACCGGTGAACACTGAAGCTTTCTTT
CASSPPVNTEAFF
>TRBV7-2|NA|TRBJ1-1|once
TGTGCCAGCAGCTTCAGCCGGGACAACACTGAAGCTTTCTTT
CASSFSRDNTEAFF
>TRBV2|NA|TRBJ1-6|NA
TGTGCCAGCAGTGGCCAAAATAATTCACCCCTCCACTTT
CASSGQNNSPLHF
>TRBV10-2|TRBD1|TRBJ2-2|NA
TGCGCCAGTGAGAATGACAGGGTACTTAACACCGGGGAGCTGTTTTTT
CASENDRVLNTGELFF
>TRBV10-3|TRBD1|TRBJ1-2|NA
TGTGCCATCAGTTCGGGACAGGGCATAGACTATGGCTACACCTTC
CAISSGQGIDYGYTF
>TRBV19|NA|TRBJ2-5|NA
TGTGCCAGTAGTAAGACAGCTGCTAACCGTATCCAAGAGACCCAGTACTTC
CASSKTAANRIQETQYF
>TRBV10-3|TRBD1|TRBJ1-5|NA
TGTGCCATCTCGGGACAGGGGGGAGTCAATCAGCCCCAGCATTTT
CAISGQGGVNQPQHF
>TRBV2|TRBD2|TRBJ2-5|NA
TGTGCCAGCAGTACTCTAGCGGCGGAGACCCAGTACTTC
CASSTLAAETQYF
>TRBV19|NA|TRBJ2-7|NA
TGTGCCAGTAGTATGAGCAAATCAGGCGGTTACGAGCAGTACTTC
CASSMSKSGGYEQYF
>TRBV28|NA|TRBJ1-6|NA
TGTGCCAGCAGAGAACGGGTCTCGAGCTCCTATAATTCACCCCTCCACTTT
CASRERVSSSYNSPLHF
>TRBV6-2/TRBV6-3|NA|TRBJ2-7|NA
TGTGCCAGCAGTCTGGTACGATCTAGGTTCTACGAGCAGTACTTC
CASSLVRSRFYEQYF
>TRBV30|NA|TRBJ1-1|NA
TGTGCCCACTCAAGAAACACTGAAGCTTTCTTT
CAHSRNTEAFF
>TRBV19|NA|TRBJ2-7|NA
TGTGCCAGTACCCCTAGGGGGTCCTACGAGCAGTACTTC
CASTPRGSYEQYF
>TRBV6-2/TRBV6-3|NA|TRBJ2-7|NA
TGTGCCAGCAGTTACACTAGCAGCTCCTACGAGCAGTACTTC
CASSYTSSSYEQYF
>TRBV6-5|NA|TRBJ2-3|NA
TGTGCCAGCAGTTACCGTCTAGCGTCTAGCACAGATACGCAGTATTTT
CASSYRLASSTDTQYF
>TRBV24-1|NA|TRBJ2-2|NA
TGTGCCACCAGGGCGACGGCCACCGGGGAGCTGTTTTTT
CATRATATGELFF
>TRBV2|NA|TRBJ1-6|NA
TGTGCCAGCAGTGAAAGGTCTCAGACACCCCTCCACTTT
CASSERSQTPLHF
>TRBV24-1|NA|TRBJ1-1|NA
TGTGCCACCAGTGATTTGCGGGGGAGGCTATGTCGGAACACTGAAGCTTTCTTT
CATSDLRGRLCRNTEAFF
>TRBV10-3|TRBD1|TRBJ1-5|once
TGTGCCATCAGTGAGTCTATGGGACAGGGCCTTCAGCCCCAGCATTTT
CAISESMGQGLQPQHF
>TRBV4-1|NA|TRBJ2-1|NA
TGCGCCAGCAGCCAAGCGTTCGGGGGGCGGTCCGATTACAATGAGCAGTTCTTC
CASSQAFGGRSDYNEQFF
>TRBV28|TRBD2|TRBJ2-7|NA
TGTGCCAGCAGTTTACGGGGGGAGGCCTACGAGCAGTACTTC
CASSLRGEAYEQYF
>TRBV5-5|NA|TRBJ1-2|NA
TGTGCCAGCAGCTTGGTGCCAACCAGAGGGGGGTATGGCTACACCTTC
CASSLVPTRGGYGYTF
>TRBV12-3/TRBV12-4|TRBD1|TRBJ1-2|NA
TGTGCCAGCAGTTTGCAGGGGGCTAGTGGCTACACCTTC
CASSLQGASGYTF
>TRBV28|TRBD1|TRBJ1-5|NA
TGTGCCAGCAGCACCCTACCACAGGGGAGCAATCAGCCCCAGCATTTT
CASSTLPQGSNQPQHF
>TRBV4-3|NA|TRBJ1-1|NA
TGCGCCAGCAGCCAAGATCGGGGGTCAAACACTGAAGCTTTCTTT
CASSQDRGSNTEAFF
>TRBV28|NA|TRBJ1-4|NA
TGTGCCAGCAGTTTATCATCGGGGTGGTTTTCTGAAAAACTGTTTTTT
CASSLSSGWFSEKLFF
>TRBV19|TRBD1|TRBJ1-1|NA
TGTGCCAGTAGTCCACGGACAGGGGTAGTGAACACTGAAGCTTTCTTT
CASSPRTGVVNTEAFF
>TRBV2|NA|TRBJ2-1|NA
TGTGCCAGCAGTGAATCTGAGGCCTACAATGAGCAGTTCTTC
CASSESEAYNEQFF
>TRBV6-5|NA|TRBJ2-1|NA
TGTGCCAGCAGTTATCGGGAGAGGGCCTACAATGAGCAGTTCTTC
CASSYRERAYNEQFF
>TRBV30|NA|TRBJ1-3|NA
TGTGCCTGGAGGGTCCCATTACAGAGAAACACCATATATTTT
CAWRVPLQRNTIYF
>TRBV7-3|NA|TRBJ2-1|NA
TGTGCCAGCAGCTTATTTCTGGTGAGCTCCTACAATGAGCAGTTCTTC
CASSLFLVSSYNEQFF
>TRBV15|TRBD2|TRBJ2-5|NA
TGTGCCACCAACACCGGACTAGCGGGAGAGGAGGAGACCCAGTACTTC
CATNTGLAGEEETQYF
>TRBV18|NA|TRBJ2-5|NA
TGTGCCAGCTCACCAGCAGGTTCAGAGACCCAGTACTTC
CASSPAGSETQYF
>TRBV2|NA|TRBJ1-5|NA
TGTGCCAGCAGTGAAGTGGGGCGATTAGGGCAGCCCCAGCATTTT
CASSEVGRLGQPQHF
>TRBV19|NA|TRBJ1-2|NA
TGTGCCAGTAGTGCCCTCCTCGGCTACACCTTC
CASSALLGYTF
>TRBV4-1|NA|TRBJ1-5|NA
TGCGCCAGCAGCCAAGGGCTCCCCAATCAGCCCCAGCATTTT
CASSQGLPNQPQHF
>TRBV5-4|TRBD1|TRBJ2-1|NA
TGTGCCAGCAGCCGGGGACAGGGAACATTCAATGAGCAGTTCTTC
CASSRGQGTFNEQFF
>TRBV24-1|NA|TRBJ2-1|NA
TGTGCCACCACCGGGTCGGTATACAATGAGCAGTTCTTC
CATTGSVYNEQFF
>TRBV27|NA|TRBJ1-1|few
TGTGCCAGCAGTTTAACAGGGAGCACTGAAGCTTTCTTT
CASSLTGSTEAFF
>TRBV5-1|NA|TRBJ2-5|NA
TGCGCCAGCAGCTTGGGACAAATACAAGAGACCCAGTACTTC
CASSLGQIQETQYF
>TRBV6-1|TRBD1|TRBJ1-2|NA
TGTGCCAGCAGTGAACGTACCGGGCAGGGGGCTGGAAACTATGGCTACACCTTC
CASSERTGQGAGNYGYTF
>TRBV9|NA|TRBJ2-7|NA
TGTGCCAGCAGCGCCTCTGACGGCTACGAGCAGTACTTC
CASSASDGYEQYF
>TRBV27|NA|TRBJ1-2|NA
TGTGCCAGCAGTAGAATGTGGGGGGGCGTCGGCTATGGCTACACCTTC
CASSRMWGGVGYGYTF
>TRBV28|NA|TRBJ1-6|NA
TGTGCCAGCAGTAAATCTAGGATAGGGCCCTTGGATAATTCACCCCTCCACTTT
CASSKSRIGPLDNSPLHF
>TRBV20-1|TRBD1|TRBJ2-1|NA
TGCAGTGCTAGTCCCCCGGGACAGGGTGACTACAATGAGCAGTTCTTC
CSASPPGQGDYNEQFF
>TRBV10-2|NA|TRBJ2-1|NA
TGCGCCAGCAGTGAGTCGGACGTCAGGGCGGATGAGCAGTTCTTC
CASSESDVRADEQFF
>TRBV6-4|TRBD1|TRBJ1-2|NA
TGTGCCAGCAACATCAAGGGAGGGGGCTTATCCGGCTACACCTTC
CASNIKGGGLSGYTF
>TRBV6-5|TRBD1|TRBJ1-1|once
TGTGCCAGCAGTTACAGGGCAGGGGGCGCCGACACTGAAGCTTTCTTT
CASSYRAGGADTEAFF
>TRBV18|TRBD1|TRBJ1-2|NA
TGTGCCAGCTCACCCCGGGACAGCACTAACTATGGCTACACCTTC
CASSPRDSTNYGYTF
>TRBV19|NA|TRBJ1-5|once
TGTGCCAGTAGTAGCAGGGGCGGTAGCAATCAGCCCCAGCATTTT
CASSSRGGSNQPQHF
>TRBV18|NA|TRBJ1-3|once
TGTGCCAGCTCACCTACCCATGTGGTCTCTGGAAACACCATATATTTT
CASSPTHVVSGNTIYF
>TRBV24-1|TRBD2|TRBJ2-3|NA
TGTGCCACCAGTGACGGACTAGCGGGATTAAAAGATACGCAGTATTTT
CATSDGLAGLKDTQYF
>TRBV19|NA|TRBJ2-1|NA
TGTGCCAGTAGTACCAGCTGGGGAAACAATGAGCAGTTCTTC
CASSTSWGNNEQFF
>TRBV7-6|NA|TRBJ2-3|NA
TGTGCCAGCAGCTTCCTAGAGCCCGGTGGAGTAGATACGCAGTATTTT
CASSFLEPGGVDTQYF